A single sample gave rise to the 28 T cell receptor beta chains below, sequenced in a study of blood T cell repertoires in COVID-19. Profiled with immunoSEQ multiplex PCR; TCRdb holds only in-frame clones, not every one. The sample lists over 200,000 clones, around 80% occurring once. The sequenced sample was peripheral blood. The receptors originated from a man aged 40-49 years who had recovered from COVID-19.

The chain couples TRBV7-9 to TRBJ1-2; tentatively, D is TRBD1 (6 bases). In germline, CDR1 is SEHNR, CDR2 FQNEAQ (reference sequence). V lost 2 bases to trimming and J lost 8 bases, with 12 bases between them. The CDR3 covers 13 residues. CDR3 sequence reads: CASSLSRDTGYTF. Here the CDR3 DNA reads TGTGCCAGCAGCTTATCCCGGGACACCGGCTACACCTTC.

The rearrangement uses TRBV5-4 and TRBJ2-7; D uncertain. The V end lost 5 bases, the J end lost 0 bases, and 12 bases lay between the germline ends. The CDR3 is 14 residues long. CDR1 is SGHNT and CDR2 is YYREEE in the germline V gene (reference sequence). CDR3 residues: CASRPDSSSYEQYF. The CDR3 DNA sequence: TGTGCCAGCAGACCAGACTCTAGCTCCTACGAGCAGTACTTC. The variable domain in full, with the rest retrieved from reference TRBV5-4 and TRBJ2-7, is ETGVTQSPTHLIKTRGQQVTLRCSSQSGHNTVSWYQQALGQGPQFIFQYYREEENGRGNFPPRFSGLQFPNYSSELNVNALELDDSALYLCASRPDSSSYEQYFGPGTRLTVT.

The rearrangement links TRBV18 to TRBJ2-7; 8 nucleotides agree with TRBD1. The germline CDR1 and CDR2 sequences are KGHSH and LQKENI. The CDR3 contains 17 residues. V shed 0 bases, J shed 2 bases, and the junction held 9 bases outside the gene matches. As DNA, the CDR3 is TGTGCCAGCTCACCACCGCGGACAGGGAGTCCCACCTACGAGCAGTACTTC. It is translated as CASSPPRTGSPTYEQYF.

This sequence joins TRBV2 and TRBJ2-1, with D unclear. The ends were cut back, 4 bases at V and 5 bases at J, with 6 bases in the middle. Germline CDR1 is SNHLY and CDR2 is FYNNEI. The CDR3 spans 12 residues. The CDR3 DNA follows: TGTGCCAGCAGTGCCCTCGACAATGAGCAGTTCTTC. Translation gives CASSALDNEQFF.

Concerning this clone: It is likely a read error, because the conserved phenylalanine at the end of the CDR3 is missing. The limits of the CDR3 on the DNA are not certain, so only TCRdb's listed CDR3 is given. This chain uses TRBV10-1 with TRBJ1-1; TRBD1 was called by the table and not checked on the DNA. CDR1 is WNHNN, CDR2 SYGVQD, per germline (reference sequence). The CDR3 length equals 9 residues, ends included. CDR3 region: CASSDSRTV.

This rearrangement joins TRBV3-1 (or the pseudogene TRBV3-2) to TRBJ2-1; 7 bases agree with TRBD2. The germline V gene has CDR1 LGHDT and CDR2 YNNKEL (reference sequence). Germline trimming cut 4 bases from V and 6 bases from J; bases unmatched to any gene: 6. The CDR3 has 14 residues. The CDR3 bases are TGTGCCAGCAGCCCCACTAGCGACCCCAATGAGCAGTTCTTC. Amino acids: CASSPTSDPNEQFF.

This clone was recorded only once. This rearrangement joins TRBV7-9 to TRBJ2-7; maybe TRBD1 (5 bases). CDR1 is SEHNR, CDR2 FQNEAQ, per germline (reference sequence). This CDR3 has 17 amino acids. V lost 4 bases to trimming and J lost 0 bases, with 19 bases between them. DNA of the CDR3: TGTGCCAGCAGCTCAACCTCCTTTCTACAGGACTCCTACGAGCAGTACTTC. Residues: CASSSTSFLQDSYEQYF.

The chain recombines TRBV4-3 with TRBJ2-7; maybe TRBD1 (6 bases). V dropped 0 bases and J dropped 3 bases, with 21 bases sitting between them. CDR3 length: 18 residues. CDR1 and CDR2 (germline): LGHNA, YSLEER. The CDR3 region has the DNA TGCGCCAGCAGCCAAGAAAGCGCCCGACAGGACAGACTCTACGAGCAGTACTTC. Protein product: CASSQESARQDRLYEQYF.

The chain combines TRBV4-3 with TRBJ2-3; TRBD2 is a possible D gene (5 bases). Germline-derived CDR1 and CDR2 are LGHNA and YSLEER. V lost 4 bases and J 6 bases, leaving 11 bases between the germline ends. This CDR3 is 13 amino acids long. For the CDR3, the DNA is TGCGCCAGCAGCCGAACTAGGAAGGATACGCAGTATTTT. Amino acids: CASSRTRKDTQYF.

The rearrangement joins TRBV9 to TRBJ2-3; 8 nucleotides align to TRBD2. J gave up 8 bases and V 5 bases, and 4 bases lay outside the gene matches. CDR1 and CDR2 from the germline V gene are SGDLS and YYNGEE. CDR3 length: 12 amino acids. The CDR3 DNA is TGTGCCAGCAGTGGCGGGGGGAGTACGCAGTATTTT. Translation gives CASSGGGSTQYF.

The chain recombines TRBV7-2 with TRBJ2-1; TRBD2 aligns across 14 bases. Germline lookup yields CDR1 SGHTA and CDR2 FQGNSA. Unmatched junction bases numbered 2, after V lost 1 base and J lost 9 bases. This CDR3 has 15 residues. The CDR3 region has the DNA TGTGCCAGCAGCTTAGGTGGGACTAGCGGGAGTGAGCAGTTCTTC. This codes for CASSLGGTSGSEQFF.

The V and J genes are TRBV24-1 and TRBJ2-2, with no clear D. The V and J ends lost 1 base and 5 bases respectively, with 19 bases between them. Germline V gives CDR1 KGHDR, CDR2 SFDVKD. The CDR3 spans 18 residues. Here the CDR3 reads CATSDFRRVGLVTGELFF. CDR3 DNA: TGTGCCACCAGTGATTTTCGCCGGGTCGGTTTGGTGACCGGGGAGCTGTTTTTT.

This sequence joins TRBV3-1 (or the pseudogene TRBV3-2) and TRBJ2-7; TRBD2 matches 13 bases. The CDR3 sequence is 16 residues long. CDR1 and CDR2 from the germline V gene are LGHDT and YNNKEL (reference sequence). V lost 0 bases to trimming and J lost 4 bases; unmatched junction nucleotides: 3. As DNA, the CDR3 is TGTGCCAGCAGCCAAGATACTAGCGGGAGGGCATACGAGCAGTACTTC. It is translated as CASSQDTSGRAYEQYF.

The chain couples TRBV3-1 (or the pseudogene TRBV3-2) to TRBJ2-5; TRBD2 might be the D (5 bases). Germline CDR1 reads LGHDT; CDR2 reads YNNKEL (reference sequence). V was cut by 0 bases and J by 4 bases, with 6 bases left in between. The length of the CDR3 is 13 residues. The CDR3 DNA reads TGTGCCAGCAGCCAAGAAGAGGGAGAGACCCAGTACTTC. Its protein is CASSQEEGETQYF.

The V call is TRBV19, the J call TRBJ1-4; 7 bases line up with TRBD1. The V gene's germline CDR1 is LNHDA and CDR2 SQIVND (reference sequence). With V trimmed by 9 bases and J by 2 bases, 12 bases remained unmatched. The CDR3 has 16 amino acids. The CDR3 bases are TGTGCCAGCGGAGCCGGGACAGCAGGCACTAATGAAAAACTGTTTTTT. Translation: CASGAGTAGTNEKLFF.

The genes are TRBV9 and TRBJ2-1; possible D gene TRBD1, 5 bases. Trimming stripped 0 bases from V and 2 bases from J, with 9 bases between. Per the germline V gene, CDR1 is SGDLS and CDR2 is YYNGEE. This CDR3 has 15 residues. CDR3 region: CASSVGQGAYNEQFF. CDR3 nucleotides: TGTGCCAGCAGCGTAGGGCAGGGCGCCTACAATGAGCAGTTCTTC.

The chain joins TRBV7-9 to TRBJ1-4; 10 bases fit TRBD1. The germline gives CDR1 SEHNR, CDR2 FQNEAQ (reference sequence). The CDR3 covers 14 residues. V shed 5 bases, J shed 8 bases, and the junction held 5 bases outside the gene matches. The CDR3 DNA reads TGTGCCAGCAGCCCGTGGGACAGGGGAGAAAAACTGTTTTTT. Its protein is CASSPWDRGEKLFF.

This chain connects TRBV23-1 to TRBJ2-2; 12 positions agree with TRBD1. TRBV23-1 is an ORF, with its function uncertain. Trimming removed 3 bases from V and 7 bases from J; junction bases left unmatched: 6. The CDR3 contains 16 residues. The CDR3, as DNA: TGCGCCAGCAGTCATTGGGACAGGGGGCATGGCGGGGAGCTGTTTTTT. Translated: CASSHWDRGHGGELFF.

V gene TRBV2 combines with J gene TRBJ2-5; the D gene is possibly TRBD2 (5 bases). The ends were cut back, 3 bases at V and 0 bases at J, with 11 bases in the middle. Germline V CDR1 and CDR2: SNHLY, FYNNEI. CDR3 length: 15 residues. This CDR3 reads CASSEEAEYQETQYF. The CDR3 DNA sequence: TGTGCCAGCAGTGAGGAGGCGGAGTACCAAGAGACCCAGTACTTC.

Written as DNA, the CDR3 is TGTGCCAGCAGCTTAGAGGTCGACAGTCTCTCTGGAAACACCATATATTTT. It codes for CASSLEVDSLSGNTIYF. The V and J genes are TRBV7-9 and TRBJ1-3, with a weak D call TRBD1 (5 bases). The germline V gene has CDR1 SEHNR and CDR2 FQNEAQ (reference sequence). Between the trimmed V and J ends, which lost 1 base and 0 bases, there was a span of 13 bases. This CDR3 comprises 17 residues.

This chain uses TRBV3-1 (or the pseudogene TRBV3-2) with TRBJ1-1; D not certain. This CDR3 contains 14 residues. Germline V gene sequence: CDR1 LGHDT, CDR2 YNNKEL (reference sequence). V lost 1 base and J 6 bases, leaving 12 bases between the germline ends. The CDR3 region is CASSQGAQVAEAFF. DNA of the CDR3: TGTGCCAGCAGCCAAGGAGCCCAAGTGGCTGAAGCTTTCTTT.

This clone was seen once. The CDR3 DNA reads as TGTGCCAGCGGACAGTCCGGGGTCAGCTACACCTTC. This encodes CASGQSGVSYTF. The chain carries TRBV6-6 and TRBJ1-2, with TRBD1 as a possible D gene (6 bases). V lost 8 bases, J lost 9 bases, and 16 bases lay in between. The germline V gene has CDR1 MNHNY and CDR2 SVGAGI (reference sequence). The CDR3 contains 12 residues.

The J gene is TRBJ1-6, the V gene TRBV4-1; possibly TRBD1 for D (5 bases). This CDR3 has 16 amino acids. The germline V gene encodes CDR1 MGHRA and CDR2 YSYEKL. V lost 0 bases, J lost 9 bases, and 15 bases lay in between. The CDR3 DNA is TGCGCCAGCAGCCAAGAAGCACAGGCCGAGATTTCACCCCTCCACTTT. The encoded protein is CASSQEAQAEISPLHF.

The V call is TRBV10-2, the J call TRBJ2-7; 9 positions match TRBD1. V lost 6 bases, J lost 6 bases, and 9 bases stayed unmatched. The CDR3 covers 14 residues. From germline, CDR1 is WSHSY and CDR2 SAAADI. In nucleotides, the CDR3 is TGCGCCAGCAGGGGGACAGGGTTTTTGTTCGAGCAGTACTTC. It specifies CASRGTGFLFEQYF.

This clone was picked up one time. This chain joins TRBV5-1 and TRBJ1-4; D unresolved. Looked up from germline, CDR1 is SGHRS and CDR2 is YFSETQ. Trimming removed 2 bases from V and 8 bases from J, with 13 bases in between. The CDR3 runs to 14 residues. CDR3 DNA: TGCGCCAGCAGCTTCTTCGGGAGCGGAGAAAAACTGTTTTTT. The encoded protein is CASSFFGSGEKLFF. Complete variable domain (other parts from reference TRBV5-1 and TRBJ1-4): KAGVTQTPRYLIKTRGQQVTLSCSPISGHRSVSWYQQTPGQGLQFLFEYFSETQRNKGNFPGRFSGRQFSNSRSEMNVSTLELGDSALYLCASSFFGSGEKLFFGSGTQLSVL.

The V and J genes are TRBV27 and TRBJ2-7; a possible D gene is TRBD1 (6 bases). In germline, CDR1 is MNHEY, CDR2 SMNVEV (reference sequence). The CDR3 covers 17 residues. Trimming pared 0 bases from V and 0 bases from J, leaving 15 bases between. The CDR3 nucleotides are TGTGCCAGCAGTTTATCGTGGCAGGGGCGATTCTCCTACGAGCAGTACTTC. The encoded protein is CASSLSWQGRFSYEQYF.

The genes are TRBV6-2 or TRBV6-3 and TRBJ2-2; TRBD1 agrees at 9 bases. CDR3 length: 19 amino acids. Per the germline V gene, CDR1 is MNHEY and CDR2 is SVGEGT. With V trimmed by 0 bases and J by 5 bases, 13 bases remained unmatched. The CDR3 coding sequence is TGTGCCAGCAGTTACTCCCTAAAGGAGGACAGGGGAGGGACCGGGGAGCTGTTTTTT. This sequence encodes CASSYSLKEDRGGTGELFF.

The chain links TRBV29-1 to TRBJ2-6; D call uncertain. CDR3 length: 14 residues. Germline loops: CDR1 SQVTM, CDR2 ANQGSEA. V dropped 4 bases and J dropped 3 bases, with 10 bases sitting between them. In DNA, the CDR3 is TGCAGCGTTGCCCCCCAAAATGGGGCCAACGTCCTGACTTTC. Amino acid sequence: CSVAPQNGANVLTF.